This TCR beta chain was found in a study of T cells in Graves' hyperthyroidism and ophthalmopathy. Ten or more counts support this clonotype. This CDR3 has 14 residues. The V segment lost 2 bases and the J segment 3 bases; nucleotides outside the gene matches: 2. Germline V gene sequence: CDR1 MNHEY, CDR2 SMNVEV (reference sequence). Template material for amplifying TCR beta CDR3 regions consisted of RNA transcripts. The TCR CDR3 was amplified in a first-round RT-PCR using the HTBI primer set. One entry per CDR3 protein results from TCRdb running MiXCR on the multiplex PCR reads. Among 480,000 or so distinct CDR3 sequences, around an eighth were seen once, and the ten largest hold about 17%.

Sequencing input: blood. The clonotype comes from a woman aged 18-30 years with Graves' hyperthyroidism. The rearrangement links TRBV27 to TRBJ2-5; TRBD1 matches 8 bases. In DNA, the CDR3 is TGTGCCAGCAGTTTAGGACAGGGTAAAGAGACCCAGTACTTC. Its protein is CASSLGQGKETQYF.